The 32 T cell receptor beta chains given below trace back to one sample, sequenced in a study of ipilimumab plus nivolumab after autologous stem cell transplantation. TCRdb's copy holds only in-frame clones and misses some; the assay was immunoSEQ multiplex PCR. The sample holds about 22,000 clones, approximately 73% seen once. Sequencing was performed on PBMCs, taken in a trial of ipilimumab plus nivolumab as post-transplant consolidation. The receptors shown here come from a male donor with diffuse large B-cell lymphoma.

This clone was recorded only once. The chain links TRBV4-1 to TRBJ1-5; 7 bases align to TRBD1. The V and J ends lost 3 bases and 0 bases, in that order; junction bases with no gene match: 17. Germline lookup yields CDR1 MGHRA and CDR2 YSYEKL. CDR3 length: 20 residues. The CDR3 sequence: CASSHRMTDRKDSSNQPQHF. In DNA, the CDR3 is TGCGCCAGCAGCCACCGGATGACGGACAGGAAAGATTCTAGCAATCAGCCCCAGCATTTT.

This sequence joins TRBV27 and TRBJ1-2, with D perhaps matching TRBD1 (6 bases). The CDR3 sequence is 13 residues long. Per the germline V gene, CDR1 is MNHEY and CDR2 is SMNVEV (reference sequence). V was cut by 6 bases and J by 8 bases, with 16 bases left in between. CDR3 nucleotides: TGTGCCAGCAGCGAGGCAGGGGTTTGGGGCTACACCTTC. Protein sequence: CASSEAGVWGYTF.

This clone was seen a single time. The V and J genes are TRBV5-1 and TRBJ1-1; 10 nucleotides match TRBD1. The CDR3 sequence is 14 residues long. The V segment lost 0 bases and the J segment 5 bases; nucleotides outside the gene matches: 1. Germline CDR1 is SGHRS and CDR2 is YFSETQ. The CDR3 region is CASSLEGQGTEAFF. The CDR3 coding sequence is TGCGCCAGCAGCTTGGAGGGACAGGGGACTGAAGCTTTCTTT.

The chain joins TRBV29-1 to TRBJ1-3, with a weak D call TRBD1 (5 bases). V shed 6 bases and J shed 0 bases, with 15 bases lying between them. Looked up from germline, CDR1 is SQVTM and CDR2 is ANQGSEA. CDR3 size: 15 residues. The CDR3 reads CSVLGTSSSGNTIYF. In DNA form, the CDR3 reads TGCAGCGTCCTGGGGACTTCCTCCTCTGGAAACACCATATATTTT.

The sample holds a few counts of this clone. The junction and the germline gene differ at one end; a read error may be behind it. The V and J genes are TRBV7-7 and TRBJ1-6, with TRBD1 identical over 7 bases. The V gene's germline CDR1 is SSHAT and CDR2 FNYEAQ (reference sequence). The CDR3 is 12 amino acids. In nucleotides, the CDR3 is TGTGCTAGCAGCGATGACAGGGTACCCCTCCACTTT. As protein: CASSDDRVPLHF.

The V and J genes are TRBV5-4 and TRBJ1-1; 7 bases are shared with TRBD1. Trimming took 2 bases from V and 1 from J; bases not matched to a gene: 5. Germline assignment: CDR1 SGHNT and CDR2 YYREEE (reference sequence). CDR3 size: 15 residues. CDR3 DNA sequence: TGTGCCAGCAGCTTACCGGGACAGCCGAACACTGAAGCTTTCTTT. Translating gives CASSLPGQPNTEAFF.

The V and J genes are TRBV28 and TRBJ1-1; D not resolved. CDR3 size: 12 residues. V lost 5 bases to trimming and J lost 3 bases, with 7 bases between them. The germline CDR1 and CDR2 sequences are MDHEN and SYDVKM. CDR3 amino acids: CASSARDTEAFF. CDR3 coding DNA: TGTGCCAGCAGTGCACGGGACACTGAAGCTTTCTTT.

The rearrangement uses TRBV7-3 and TRBJ2-2, with D maybe TRBD1 (5 bases). Trimming pared 3 bases from V and 4 bases from J, leaving 9 bases between. Germline loops: CDR1 SGHTA, CDR2 FQGTGA. The CDR3 totals 14 residues. DNA for the CDR3: TGTGCCAGCAGCTTTTGGGGCCGCACCGGGGAGCTGTTTTTT. It encodes CASSFWGRTGELFF.

The J gene is TRBJ2-5, the V gene TRBV11-2; perhaps TRBD1 as D (6 bases). Per the germline V gene, CDR1 is SGHAT and CDR2 is FQNNGV. CDR3 length equals 15 residues. Trimming shortened V by 1 base and J by 4 bases, and 13 bases separated the two germline ends. CDR3 region: CASSLGGPVSETQYF. For the CDR3, the DNA is TGTGCCAGCAGCTTAGGGGGGCCGGTTTCAGAGACCCAGTACTTC.

This clone turned up a few times. This rearrangement joins TRBV30 to TRBJ2-1; D gene uncertain. The CDR3 is 14 amino acids. V shed 0 bases and J shed 0 bases, with 6 bases lying between them. Germline-derived CDR1 and CDR2 are GTSNPN and SVGIG (reference sequence). The DNA of the CDR3 is TGTGCCTGGAGTGTACCAAGCTCCTACAATGAGCAGTTCTTC. Translation gives CAWSVPSSYNEQFF. The full variable domain, its missing parts supplied by reference TRBV30 and TRBJ2-1, is SQTIHQWPATLVQPVGSPLSLECTVEGTSNPNLYWYRQAAGRGLQLLFYSVGIGQISSEVPQNLSASRPQDRQFILSSKKLLLSDSGFYLCAWSVPSSYNEQFFGPGTRLTVL.

CDR3 in DNA: TGTGCCAGCAGTTCCCCTAGTCAGGGTTACAATGAGCAGTTCTTC. Its protein product is CASSSPSQGYNEQFF. This chain links TRBV27 with TRBJ2-1; TRBD1 is a possible D gene (5 bases). The germline V gene encodes CDR1 MNHEY and CDR2 SMNVEV (reference sequence). The germline V and J ends were trimmed by 4 bases and 4 bases, with 14 bases remaining between them. CDR3 length: 15 amino acids.

Points on this clone: This CDR3 is also generated by other DNA sequences in the sample. V and J are TRBV6-1 and TRBJ1-1; D is unresolved. Trimming took 7 bases from V and 0 from J, leaving 6 bases between them. There are 12 residues in the CDR3. Germline values: CDR1 MNHNS, CDR2 SASEGT. The CDR3 coding sequence is TGTGCCAGCAATCAGGTGAACACTGAAGCTTTCTTT. Its translation is CASNQVNTEAFF.

V is TRBV2 and J is TRBJ1-1; 7 bases are a match to TRBD1. The germline gives CDR1 SNHLY, CDR2 FYNNEI. V lost 5 bases to trimming and J lost 3 bases; unmatched junction nucleotides: 3. The CDR3 covers 13 residues. The CDR3, as DNA: TGTGCCAGCAGTCGACAGGGAGACACTGAAGCTTTCTTT. It encodes CASSRQGDTEAFF.

V is TRBV19 and J is TRBJ2-1; D tentatively fits TRBD1 or TRBD2 (6 bases each). Germline V CDR1 and CDR2: LNHDA, SQIVND (reference sequence). V gave up 3 bases and J gave up 6 bases, with 18 bases separating them. The CDR3 length is 16 residues. The CDR3 DNA is TGTGCCAGTAGTATCGGGACGGGGGCCGGGGGCAATGAGCAGTTCTTC. Its translation: CASSIGTGAGGNEQFF.

The chain has TRBV30 and TRBJ2-1, with TRBD2 matching 13 bases. The CDR3 covers 15 residues. Germline V gene sequence: CDR1 GTSNPN, CDR2 SVGIG (reference sequence). Trimming removed 8 bases from V and 2 bases from J; junction bases left unmatched: 6. The CDR3 DNA sequence: TGTGCCGGCCTGACTAGCGGGGGGCCCTACAATGAGCAGTTCTTC. Protein product: CAGLTSGGPYNEQFF.

This rearrangement joins TRBV2 to TRBJ2-2; D is undetermined. V shed 6 bases and J shed 0 bases, with 8 bases lying between them. The germline CDR1 and CDR2 sequences are SNHLY and FYNNEI. The CDR3 has 14 amino acids. CDR3 sequence reads: CASRAGPNTGELFF. DNA for the CDR3: TGTGCCAGCAGAGCCGGCCCGAACACCGGGGAGCTGTTTTTT.

This clone was counted once. The rearrangement joins TRBV6-5 to TRBJ2-1, with TRBD2 matching 10 bases. The V and J ends lost 2 bases and 9 bases, in that order; junction bases with no gene match: 4. Germline CDR1 is MNHEY and CDR2 is SVGAGI. The CDR3 has 14 residues. This CDR3 is CASSYGTSVFEQFF. The CDR3 coding sequence is TGTGCCAGCAGTTACGGGACTAGCGTTTTTGAGCAGTTCTTC.

This chain uses TRBV29-1 with TRBJ2-2, with 9 bases identical to TRBD1. This CDR3 is built from 14 residues. The trim removed 5 bases at V and 5 bases at J, leaving 6 bases unmatched. CDR1 and CDR2 (germline): SQVTM, ANQGSEA. The chain's CDR3 is CSVRDRVQTGELFF. The CDR3 bases are TGCAGCGTTCGGGACAGGGTTCAAACCGGGGAGCTGTTTTTT.

This clone is labeled medium-sized. The chain employs TRBV15 and TRBJ2-1; tentatively, D is TRBD1 or TRBD2 (7 bases each). CDR3 size: 12 residues. Trimming pared 6 bases from V and 7 bases from J, leaving 10 bases between. Germline V CDR1 and CDR2: LNHNV, YYDKDF (reference sequence). The CDR3 spells CATRQGGNEQFF. CDR3 coding DNA: TGTGCCACCAGGCAGGGGGGGAATGAGCAGTTCTTC.

This clone has a handful of counts. CDR3 sequence reads: CASSGTKYTQYF. CDR3 in DNA: TGCGCCAGCTCCGGGACCAAATATACGCAGTATTTT. The V call is TRBV10-2, the J call TRBJ2-3, with D perhaps assigned TRBD1 or TRBD2 (5 bases each). Germline V lookup: CDR1 WSHSY, CDR2 SAAADI. The CDR3 totals 12 residues. V shed 8 bases and J shed 7 bases, with 13 bases lying between them.

Ten or more counts support this clone. The gene calls are TRBV4-1 and TRBJ2-1, with unresolved D. Germline values: CDR1 MGHRA, CDR2 YSYEKL. The V end lost 0 bases, the J end lost 9 bases, and 12 bases lay between the germline ends. The CDR3 length is 14 residues. The CDR3 sequence is CASSQESGAPEQFF. CDR3 DNA sequence: TGCGCCAGCAGCCAAGAGTCGGGTGCGCCTGAGCAGTTCTTC.

V and J are TRBV30 and TRBJ1-1, with D hard to call. V lost 4 bases to trimming and J lost 1 base, with 10 bases between them. The CDR3 sequence is 13 residues long. Germline lookup yields CDR1 GTSNPN and CDR2 SVGIG (reference sequence). Written as DNA, the CDR3 is TGTGCCTGGATCCGGGAGAGGAACACTGAAGCTTTCTTT. Translation: CAWIRERNTEAFF.

In DNA, the CDR3 is TGTGCCAGCAGCCTCTTGGGGGAAAAACTGTTTTTT. Its protein is CASSLLGEKLFF. The rearrangement uses TRBV4-2 and TRBJ1-4, with D uncertain. Germline CDR1 LGHNA, CDR2 YNFKEQ. The CDR3 length is 12 residues. V lost 4 bases to trimming and J lost 8 bases, with 8 bases between them.

The J gene is TRBJ1-1, the V gene TRBV4-1; D unclear. V was cut by 4 bases and J by 3 bases, with 9 bases left in between. CDR3 length equals 13 residues. Per the germline V gene, CDR1 is MGHRA and CDR2 is YSYEKL. As DNA, the CDR3 is TGCGCCAGCAGCCTCCTTACCCACACTGAAGCTTTCTTT. As protein: CASSLLTHTEAFF.

The chain recombines TRBV10-3 with TRBJ1-3, with a possible D match to TRBD1 (5 bases). The CDR3 has 14 amino acids. CDR1 and CDR2 (germline): ENHRY, SYGVKD. V was cut by 7 bases and J by 6 bases, with 16 bases left in between. CDR3 protein: CAIMGRAGTNTIYF. The CDR3 nucleotides are TGTGCCATCATGGGGCGGGCAGGGACAAACACCATATATTTT.

This chain links TRBV10-3 with TRBJ1-3; D remains ambiguous. This CDR3 spans 15 amino acids. Trimming cost V 4 bases and J 0 bases, with 10 bases left between them. Germline CDR1 ENHRY, CDR2 SYGVKD. In nucleotides, the CDR3 is TGTGCCATCAGTGCTCCGGAATACTCTGGAAACACCATATATTTT. Its translation is CAISAPEYSGNTIYF.

V usage is TRBV7-6 and J usage is TRBJ2-7, with D perhaps matching TRBD1 (5 bases). The CDR3 has 12 amino acids. V dropped 5 bases and J dropped 6 bases, with 11 bases sitting between them. CDR1 is SGHVS and CDR2 is FNYEAQ in the germline V gene. The CDR3: CASSIQVGEQYF. For the CDR3, the DNA is TGTGCCAGCAGCATACAGGTCGGCGAGCAGTACTTC.

This chain joins TRBV9 and TRBJ2-1, with TRBD2 as a possible D gene (6 bases). Germline V gives CDR1 SGDLS, CDR2 YYNGEE. The CDR3 runs to 15 residues. Trimming took 3 bases from V and 3 from J, leaving 13 bases between them. CDR3 region: CASSDRDWIYNEQFF. As DNA, the CDR3 is TGTGCCAGCAGCGACCGGGACTGGATCTACAATGAGCAGTTCTTC. The variable domain in full, with the rest retrieved from reference TRBV9 and TRBJ2-1, is DSGVTQTPKHLITATGQRVTLRCSPRSGDLSVYWYQQSLDQGLQFLIQYYNGEERAKGNILERFSAQQFPDLHSELNLSSLELGDSALYFCASSDRDWIYNEQFFGPGTRLTVL.

In this sample, this clone turned up a few times. V is TRBV5-1 and J is TRBJ1-3, with 9 bases matching TRBD1. Germline assignment: CDR1 SGHRS and CDR2 YFSETQ. Trimming at V came to 2 bases and at J to 1 base, leaving 10 bases not matched to a gene. This CDR3 spans 18 amino acids. CDR3 DNA sequence: TGCGCCAGCAGCTTTACACCCCCGGGACAGGGATCTGGAAACACCATATATTTT. Translating gives CASSFTPPGQGSGNTIYF. Drawing the rest from reference TRBV5-1 and TRBJ1-3, the complete variable domain is KAGVTQTPRYLIKTRGQQVTLSCSPISGHRSVSWYQQTPGQGLQFLFEYFSETQRNKGNFPGRFSGRQFSNSRSEMNVSTLELGDSALYLCASSFTPPGQGSGNTIYFGEGSWLTVV.

The V and J genes are TRBV7-2 and TRBJ2-5; D is uncertain. V was trimmed by 5 bases and J by 4 bases, leaving 8 bases between them. The CDR3 extends over 12 amino acids. Germline CDR1 SGHTA, CDR2 FQGNSA. The CDR3 here is CASSMMGETQYF. As DNA, the CDR3 is TGTGCCAGCAGCATGATGGGAGAGACCCAGTACTTC.

The DNA of the CDR3 is TGTGCCAGCAGCTTAGCGGGAAGGACTAACACCGGGGAGCTGTTTTTT. It codes for CASSLAGRTNTGELFF. The chain links TRBV7-8 to TRBJ2-2; D perhaps matches TRBD2 (5 bases). This CDR3 has 16 residues. Deletions cut 0 bases from V and 2 bases from J, with 10 bases between. Germline values: CDR1 SGHVS, CDR2 FQNEAQ.

J is TRBJ1-1 and V is TRBV30; D is ambiguous. Germline V gene lookup returns CDR1 GTSNPN and CDR2 SVGIG (reference sequence). Trimming cost V 0 bases and J 0 bases, with 8 bases left between them. The length of the CDR3 is 14 residues. The CDR3 nucleotides read TGTGCCTGGAGTGTAACGGGCTTGAACACTGAAGCTTTCTTT. The encoded protein is CAWSVTGLNTEAFF.